The 24 T cell receptor beta chains in this list originate from one sample, sequenced in a study of PD-1 blockade in mismatch repair-deficient tumors. Clones were read by immunoSEQ multiplex PCR, and TCRdb kept only the in-frame ones, dropping some. The sample has roughly 110,000 clones, 60% to 85% seen once. Material: peripheral blood, obtained 60 weeks after starting pembrolizumab. The receptor source for this set is an adult with mismatch repair-deficient cancer.

The chain couples TRBV5-1 to TRBJ1-2; D possibly corresponds to TRBD1 (5 bases). Deletions cut 4 bases from V and 7 bases from J, with 17 bases between. From germline, CDR1 is SGHRS and CDR2 YFSETQ. The CDR3 runs 14 residues. DNA for the CDR3: TGCGCCAGCAGCCAGTCGGGGGAAAGGGGTGGCTACACCTTC. Translation gives CASSQSGERGGYTF.

This chain connects TRBV7-9 to TRBJ1-1; D is unclear. Per germline, CDR1 SEHNR and CDR2 FQNEAQ (reference sequence). V was cut by 6 bases and J by 6 bases, with 20 bases left in between. CDR3 length equals 15 residues. CDR3 DNA sequence: TGTGCCAGCAGTTTCCAATCGAGGAGGGATCCTGAAGCTTTCTTT. Translation gives CASSFQSRRDPEAFF.

This sequence joins TRBV13 and TRBJ1-3, with D unclear. The CDR3 totals 16 residues. Germline values: CDR1 PRHDT, CDR2 FYEKMQ (reference sequence). The V gene lost 4 bases and the J gene lost 0 bases, with 13 bases spanning the gap. The CDR3 loop is CASSSRTVSSGNTIYF. CDR3 coding DNA: TGTGCCAGCAGCTCCCGGACGGTGAGCTCTGGAAACACCATATATTTT.

In this sample, this clone turned up once. The rearrangement uses TRBV6-5 and TRBJ1-1, with D uncertain. The CDR3 covers 15 residues. Per germline, CDR1 MNHEY and CDR2 SVGAGI. V lost 5 bases and J 1 base, leaving 14 bases between the germline ends. CDR3 loop: CASSPTLGSNTEAFF. As DNA, the CDR3 is TGTGCCAGCAGTCCGACCCTTGGTTCGAACACTGAAGCTTTCTTT.

The chain employs TRBV4-1 and TRBJ2-1; D gene uncertain. V lost 0 bases to trimming and J lost 0 bases, with 15 bases between them. This CDR3 is 18 amino acids long. CDR1 MGHRA and CDR2 YSYEKL come from the germline V gene. This CDR3 reads CASSQERVSLNSYNEQFF. CDR3 nucleotide sequence: TGCGCCAGCAGCCAAGAGCGAGTCAGTTTGAACTCCTACAATGAGCAGTTCTTC.

The genes are TRBV10-3 and TRBJ2-3; TRBD2 matches 7 bases. J lost 4 bases, V lost 0 bases, and 7 bases had no gene match. This CDR3 has 16 residues. Germline V gene data show CDR1 as ENHRY and CDR2 as SYGVKD. CDR3 nucleotides: TGTGCCATCAGTGAGTCGGATAGCGGGTGGTCAGATACGCAGTATTTT. Residues: CAISESDSGWSDTQYF.

In its sample, this clone was seen a few times. The chain couples TRBV30 to TRBJ1-3; TRBD1 matches 12 bases. Germline loops: CDR1 GTSNPN, CDR2 SVGIG (reference sequence). This CDR3 is 16 amino acids long. V shed 5 bases, J shed 0 bases, and the junction held 5 bases outside the gene matches. CDR3 sequence (DNA): TGTGCCTGGGGGGGACAGGGGGCCATCTCTGGAAACACCATATATTTT. This gives the protein CAWGGQGAISGNTIYF.

In DNA form, the CDR3 reads TGTGCCAGCAGCTTAGCTGCTTCACGGGAGAAGTCCTACGAGCAGTACTTC. Residues: CASSLAASREKSYEQYF. The chain links TRBV7-2 to TRBJ2-7, with D perhaps TRBD2 (6 bases). The CDR3 extends over 17 amino acids. Between the trimmed V and J ends, which lost 0 bases and 1 base, there was a span of 16 bases. CDR1 is SGHTA, CDR2 FQGNSA, per germline.

This chain uses TRBV7-9 with TRBJ2-3; D might be TRBD1 (6 bases). CDR1 and CDR2 from the germline V gene are SEHNR and FQNEAQ (reference sequence). The V end lost 2 bases, the J end lost 2 bases, and 11 bases lay between the germline ends. The CDR3 spans 15 residues. In nucleotides, the CDR3 is TGTGCCAGCAGCTTACCGACAGGCTACACAGATACGCAGTATTTT. Translation: CASSLPTGYTDTQYF.

This clone was seen just once. This rearrangement joins TRBV5-8 to TRBJ2-4; D gene ambiguous. Trimming pared 2 bases from V and 6 bases from J, leaving 9 bases between. The CDR3 has 13 residues. From germline, CDR1 is SGHTS and CDR2 YDEGEE. Here the CDR3 reads CASSFGRLNIQYF. CDR3 nucleotide sequence: TGTGCCAGCAGCTTCGGGCGGCTAAACATTCAGTACTTC.

In its sample, this clone was seen a few times. This sequence joins TRBV7-2 and TRBJ2-6; perhaps TRBD1 as D (5 bases). This CDR3 spans 15 amino acids. V was pared by 3 bases and J by 2 bases, with 8 bases between. Germline V gives CDR1 SGHTA, CDR2 FQGNSA. This CDR3 reads CASSFLGAGANVLTF. For the CDR3, the DNA is TGTGCCAGCAGCTTCTTAGGGGCTGGGGCCAACGTCCTGACTTTC.

The chain links TRBV4-3 to TRBJ2-7; D gene ambiguous. The CDR3 has 14 amino acids. Trimming removed 1 base at V and 5 bases at J, with 12 bases between. Germline V gene lookup returns CDR1 LGHNA and CDR2 YSLEER. The CDR3 loop is CASSQGLGLHEQYF. The CDR3 bases are TGCGCCAGCAGCCAAGGGTTGGGCTTGCACGAGCAGTACTTC.

This clone was observed once. The genes are TRBV7-3 and TRBJ2-1; a possible D gene is TRBD1 (7 bases). Trimming removed 0 bases from V and 4 bases from J, with 13 bases in between. Germline values: CDR1 SGHTA, CDR2 FQGTGA. There are 16 residues in the CDR3. This chain's CDR3 is CASSLTGGGGYNEQFF. The CDR3 region has the DNA TGTGCCAGCAGCTTAACTGGAGGGGGCGGATACAATGAGCAGTTCTTC.

Judged by abundance, this clone is medium-sized. The chain recombines TRBV19 with TRBJ2-2; TRBD2 aligns across 10 bases. J lost 3 bases, V lost 4 bases, and 2 bases had no gene match. This CDR3 contains 15 residues. Germline values: CDR1 LNHDA, CDR2 SQIVND (reference sequence). The CDR3 nucleotides are TGTGCCAGTAGTAGTCTAGCGGGAGACACCGGGGAGCTGTTTTTT. The encoded protein is CASSSLAGDTGELFF.

This clone showed up just a few times. This chain connects TRBV10-1 to TRBJ1-2; D is unclear. V lost 3 bases and J 7 bases, leaving 0 bases between the germline ends. Germline CDR1 is WNHNN and CDR2 is SYGVQD (reference sequence). The CDR3 covers 9 residues. The CDR3 sequence: CASSDGYTF. The CDR3 nucleotides read TGCGCCAGCAGTGATGGCTACACCTTC.

This clone has more than one count but fewer than ten. Other DNA sequences in this specimen translate into the identical CDR3. The V call is TRBV7-9, the J call TRBJ1-2; the D is unclear. This CDR3 contains 12 residues. Germline CDR1 is SEHNR and CDR2 is FQNEAQ (reference sequence). Trimming cost V 5 bases and J 8 bases, with 12 bases left between them. The CDR3 bases are TGTGCCAGCAGCCTGGGCCCGGACGGCTACACCTTC. Its protein is CASSLGPDGYTF.

J is TRBJ1-1 and V is TRBV19; 7 bases are a match to TRBD1. Trimming cost V 1 base and J 4 bases; bases outside gene matches: 3. Germline CDR1 and CDR2: LNHDA and SQIVND (reference sequence). The CDR3 runs 14 residues. In DNA, the CDR3 is TGTGCCAGTAGTATAGCCCCAGGGGGCACTGAAGCTTTCTTT. Translated, it gives CASSIAPGGTEAFF.

The chain has TRBV5-1 and TRBJ1-4; 7 bases agree with TRBD1. Per germline, CDR1 SGHRS and CDR2 YFSETQ. V was pared by 1 base and J by 8 bases, with 5 bases of the junction left unmatched. The CDR3 totals 14 residues. CDR3: CASSLWDSGEKLFF. The DNA for the CDR3 is TGCGCCAGCAGCTTGTGGGACAGTGGAGAAAAACTGTTTTTT.

This clone was counted only a few times. The genes are TRBV25-1 and TRBJ2-7; D is unclear. This CDR3 spans 14 amino acids. The germline V gene encodes CDR1 MGHDK and CDR2 SYGVNS. V gave up 6 bases and J gave up 2 bases, with 14 bases separating them. CDR3 protein: CASRPWMGTYEQYF. Written as DNA, the CDR3 is TGTGCCAGCAGACCCTGGATGGGAACCTACGAGCAGTACTTC.

The chain combines TRBV5-3 with TRBJ2-1, with 13 positions matching TRBD2. TRBV5-3 is reported as an ORF; its role is uncertain. V trimming: 7 bases; J trimming: 9 bases; junction bases outside the gene matches: 10. The CDR3 covers 15 residues. In nucleotides, the CDR3 is TGTGCCAGATTTTACGGGACTAGCGGGAATAGTGAGCAGTTCTTC. It encodes CARFYGTSGNSEQFF.

The gene calls are TRBV6-4 and TRBJ2-3; D is unclear. Per germline, CDR1 MRHNA and CDR2 SNTAGT. V lost 4 bases and J 0 bases, leaving 8 bases between the germline ends. The CDR3 has 14 residues. CDR3 loop: CASSVSQSTDTQYF. The CDR3 bases are TGTGCCAGCAGTGTTTCCCAGAGCACAGATACGCAGTATTTT.

The rearrangement joins TRBV5-1 to TRBJ2-1; D gene unclear. Trimming left V 0 bases short and J 3 bases short, with 1 base between. The CDR3 has 12 amino acids. CDR1 SGHRS and CDR2 YFSETQ come from the germline V gene. The CDR3 spells CASSLVYNEQFF. The CDR3 region has the DNA TGCGCCAGCAGCTTGGTCTACAATGAGCAGTTCTTC. The full variable domain, its missing parts supplied by reference TRBV5-1 and TRBJ2-1, is KAGVTQTPRYLIKTRGQQVTLSCSPISGHRSVSWYQQTPGQGLQFLFEYFSETQRNKGNFPGRFSGRQFSNSRSEMNVSTLELGDSALYLCASSLVYNEQFFGPGTRLTVL.

V usage is TRBV5-1 and J usage is TRBJ2-7; 11 positions match TRBD2. The CDR3 is made up of 15 amino acids. Germline V CDR1 and CDR2: SGHRS, YFSETQ. V lost 3 bases, J lost 1 base, and 3 bases stayed unmatched. The CDR3 coding sequence is TGCGCCAGCAGCTCGGGACTAGCGGCTTCCTACGAGCAGTACTTC. Translation gives CASSSGLAASYEQYF.

The chain is built from TRBV14 and TRBJ2-5; TRBD2 matches 10 bases. Trimming cost V 3 bases and J 7 bases; bases outside gene matches: 5. The CDR3 totals 14 residues. Germline V CDR1 and CDR2: SGHDN, FVKESK. As DNA, the CDR3 is TGTGCCAGCAGCCAGACTAGCGGGTGGGGGACCCAGTACTTC. This codes for CASSQTSGWGTQYF.